The 10 T cell receptor beta chains below all came from one sample that was sequenced in a study of blood T cell repertoires in COVID-19 (dated by TCRdb to 2018 to 2020). The library was made by the immunoSEQ multiplex PCR assay. TCRdb took this table from immuneACCESS and kept in-frame rearrangements with V and J called. Such tables lack part of the clones; where checked against another copy, unresolved V genes explain under half of the gap, and the rest is unexplained. The sample has tens of thousands of clones on record, around 85% of them singletons. The ten largest clones represent 6.5% to 8.5% of the sample. Sequenced sample: peripheral blood. The receptors here all came from a man under 40 with acute or convalescent COVID-19.

The chain is built from TRBV19 and TRBJ1-4; D possibly corresponds to TRBD1 (5 bases). The CDR3 contains 14 residues. Trimming pared 8 bases from V and 11 bases from J, leaving 21 bases between. Germline assignment: CDR1 LNHDA and CDR2 SQIVND (reference sequence). CDR3 region: CASSSWGSGDKLFF. DNA for the CDR3: TGTGCCAGTTCTTCTTGGGGGTCGGGGGACAAACTGTTTTTT.

The chain is built from TRBV5-1 and TRBJ2-3, with TRBD2 matching over 12 bases. The junction had 10 bases not matched to a gene; V was cut back by 2 bases and J by 3 bases. CDR3 length: 18 amino acids. Germline lookup yields CDR1 SGHRS and CDR2 YFSETQ. The CDR3: CASSFLAGGPSTTDTQYF. DNA of the CDR3: TGCGCCAGCAGCTTTCTAGCGGGAGGGCCAAGTACTACAGATACGCAGTATTTT. Full variable domain (rest looked up from reference TRBV5-1 and TRBJ2-3): KAGVTQTPRYLIKTRGQQVTLSCSPISGHRSVSWYQQTPGQGLQFLFEYFSETQRNKGNFPGRFSGRQFSNSRSEMNVSTLELGDSALYLCASSFLAGGPSTTDTQYFGPGTRLTVL.

V and J are TRBV4-1 and TRBJ2-3; 9 bases are a match to TRBD1. The germline V gene has CDR1 MGHRA and CDR2 YSYEKL. The trim removed 4 bases at V and 4 bases at J, leaving 9 bases unmatched. The CDR3 is 16 amino acids. The CDR3 DNA reads TGCGCCAGCAGCCTTTCCCAGACAGGGGGATCAGATACGCAGTATTTT. Translating gives CASSLSQTGGSDTQYF.

CDR3 loop: CASSLDAGEKLFF. The DNA of the CDR3 is TGTGCCAGCAGTTTAGATGCAGGGGAAAAACTGTTTTTT. The chain joins TRBV12-3 or TRBV12-4 to TRBJ1-4; D may be TRBD1 (5 bases). This CDR3 contains 13 residues. V was cut by 1 base and J by 8 bases, with 8 bases left in between.

This chain connects TRBV7-9 to TRBJ1-1; no reliable D call. Germline V lookup: CDR1 SEHNR, CDR2 FQNEAQ (reference sequence). The CDR3 is 11 amino acids. V was shortened by 5 bases and J by 6 bases, with 7 bases between the two germline ends. The CDR3 loop is CASSAGPEAFF. DNA of the CDR3: TGTGCCAGCAGCGCGGGCCCTGAAGCTTTCTTT.

This clone was seen a single time. The gene calls are TRBV7-9 and TRBJ2-5; 10 bases are shared with TRBD1. This CDR3 contains 17 residues. Germline loops: CDR1 SEHNR, CDR2 FQNEAQ (reference sequence). The J segment lost 2 bases and the V segment lost 1 base, leaving 7 bases of the junction unmatched. Written as DNA, the CDR3 is TGTGCCAGCAGCTTAGGGACAGGGGGGAGGCTACAAGAGACCCAGTACTTC. As protein: CASSLGTGGRLQETQYF. Together with reference TRBV7-9 and TRBJ2-5, the CDR3 gives the full variable domain: DTGVSQNPRHKITKRGQNVTFRCDPISEHNRLYWYRQTLGQGPEFLTYFQNEAQLEKSRLLSDRFSAERPKGSFSTLEIQRTEQGDSAMYLCASSLGTGGRLQETQYFGPGTRLLVL.

The V call is TRBV4-3, the J call TRBJ2-7; D is perhaps TRBD2 (6 bases). V lost 6 bases to trimming and J lost 4 bases, with 13 bases between them. The CDR3 covers 13 residues. Germline V lookup: CDR1 LGHNA, CDR2 YSLEER. CDR3 residues: CASSGGLGYEQYF. In DNA form, the CDR3 reads TGCGCCAGCAGTGGAGGGCTGGGGTACGAGCAGTACTTC.

By proportion, this clone is medium-sized. The rearrangement joins TRBV13 to TRBJ2-2; a weak D match, TRBD1 (6 bases). Germline CDR1 reads PRHDT; CDR2 reads FYEKMQ (reference sequence). This CDR3 has 14 amino acids. Trimming took 2 bases from V and 4 from J, leaving 8 bases between them. The CDR3 sequence: CASSLQGFTGELFF. In DNA, the CDR3 is TGTGCCAGCAGCTTACAGGGGTTCACCGGGGAGCTGTTTTTT.

The chain is built from TRBV30 and TRBJ2-2, with D perhaps TRBD2 (5 bases). The CDR3 extends over 18 amino acids. Trimming shortened V by 5 bases and J by 3 bases, and 25 bases separated the two germline ends. From germline, CDR1 is GTSNPN and CDR2 SVGIG (reference sequence). CDR3 loop: CAWREAWERLGHTGELFF. The CDR3 DNA reads as TGTGCCTGGCGCGAGGCGTGGGAGAGGCTAGGTCACACCGGGGAGCTGTTTTTT.

CDR3 in DNA: TGTGCCAGCAGGCCCGGTAACCGAGCCACAGATACGCAGTATTTT. It is translated as CASRPGNRATDTQYF. The gene calls are TRBV5-5 and TRBJ2-3, with D uncertain. The CDR3 sequence is 15 residues long. The ends were cut back, 5 bases at V and 2 bases at J, with 15 bases in the middle. The V gene's germline CDR1 is SGHKS and CDR2 YYEKEE (reference sequence).